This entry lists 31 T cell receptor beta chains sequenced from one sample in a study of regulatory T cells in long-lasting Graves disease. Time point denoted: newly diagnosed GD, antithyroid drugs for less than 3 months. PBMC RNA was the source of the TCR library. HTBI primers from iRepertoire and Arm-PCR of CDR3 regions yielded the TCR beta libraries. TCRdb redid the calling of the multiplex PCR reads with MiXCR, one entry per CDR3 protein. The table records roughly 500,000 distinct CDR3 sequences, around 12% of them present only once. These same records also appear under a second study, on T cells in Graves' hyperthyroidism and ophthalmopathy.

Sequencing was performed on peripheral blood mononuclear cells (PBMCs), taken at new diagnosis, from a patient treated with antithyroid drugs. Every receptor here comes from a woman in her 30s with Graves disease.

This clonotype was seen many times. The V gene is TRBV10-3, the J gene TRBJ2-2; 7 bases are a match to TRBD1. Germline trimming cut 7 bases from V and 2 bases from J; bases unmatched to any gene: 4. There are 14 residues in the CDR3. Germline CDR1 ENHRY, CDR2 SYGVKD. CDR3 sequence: CAITDRVNTGELFF. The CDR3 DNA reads TGTGCCATCACCGACAGGGTAAACACCGGGGAGCTGTTTTTT.

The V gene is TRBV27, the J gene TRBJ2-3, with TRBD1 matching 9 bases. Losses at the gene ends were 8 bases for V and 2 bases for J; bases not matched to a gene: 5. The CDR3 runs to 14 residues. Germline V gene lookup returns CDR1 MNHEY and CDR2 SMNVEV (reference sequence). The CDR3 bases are TGTGCCAGCCGGACAGGGGAGGCCACAGATACGCAGTATTTT. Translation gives CASRTGEATDTQYF.

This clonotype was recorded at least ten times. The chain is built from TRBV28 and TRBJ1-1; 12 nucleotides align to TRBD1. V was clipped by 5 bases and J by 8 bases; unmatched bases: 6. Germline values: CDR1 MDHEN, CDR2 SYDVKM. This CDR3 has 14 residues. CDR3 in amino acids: CASSPGQGAGEAFF. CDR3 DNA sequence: TGTGCCAGCAGTCCGGGACAGGGGGCCGGCGAAGCTTTCTTT.

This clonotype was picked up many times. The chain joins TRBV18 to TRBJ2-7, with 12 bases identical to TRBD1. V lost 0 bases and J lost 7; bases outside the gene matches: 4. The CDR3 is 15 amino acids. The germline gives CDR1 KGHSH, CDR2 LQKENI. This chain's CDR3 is CASSPPGTGGREQYF. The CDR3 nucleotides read TGTGCCAGCTCACCACCCGGGACAGGGGGCCGAGAGCAGTACTTC.

The CDR3 DNA reads TGCAGTGCTAACACGGTTGACCATGGAAACACCATATATTTT. As protein: CSANTVDHGNTIYF. This rearrangement joins TRBV20-1 to TRBJ1-3; D gene ambiguous. The CDR3 has 14 amino acids. Germline CDR1 DFQATT, CDR2 SNEGSKA (reference sequence). Between the trimmed V and J ends, which lost 4 bases and 3 bases, there was a span of 13 bases.

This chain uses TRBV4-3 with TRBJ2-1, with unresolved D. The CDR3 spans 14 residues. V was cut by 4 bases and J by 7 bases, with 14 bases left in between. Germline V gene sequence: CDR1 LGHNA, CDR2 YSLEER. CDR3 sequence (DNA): TGCGCCAGCAGCCTACGACTGGTCGGGAATGAGCAGTTCTTC. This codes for CASSLRLVGNEQFF.

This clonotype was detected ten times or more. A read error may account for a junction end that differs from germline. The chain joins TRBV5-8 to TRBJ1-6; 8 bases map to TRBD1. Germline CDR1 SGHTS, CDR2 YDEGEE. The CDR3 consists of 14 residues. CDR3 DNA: TGTGCCAGCAGATTGGACAGGGCCGCTTCACCCCTCCACTTT. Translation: CASRLDRAASPLHF.

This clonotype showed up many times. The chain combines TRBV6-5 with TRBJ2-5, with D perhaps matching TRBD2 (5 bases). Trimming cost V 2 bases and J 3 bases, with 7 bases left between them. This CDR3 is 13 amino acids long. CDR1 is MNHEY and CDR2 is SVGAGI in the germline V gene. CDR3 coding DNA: TGTGCCAGCAGTTACGACGGGAAAGAGACCCAGTACTTC. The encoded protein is CASSYDGKETQYF.

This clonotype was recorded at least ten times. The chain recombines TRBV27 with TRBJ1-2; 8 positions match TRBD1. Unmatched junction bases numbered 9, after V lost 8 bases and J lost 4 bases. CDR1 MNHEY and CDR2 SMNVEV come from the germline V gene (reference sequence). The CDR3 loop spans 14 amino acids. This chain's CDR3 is CASRGTGQLYGYTF. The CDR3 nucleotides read TGTGCCAGCCGGGGGACAGGACAACTCTATGGCTACACCTTC.

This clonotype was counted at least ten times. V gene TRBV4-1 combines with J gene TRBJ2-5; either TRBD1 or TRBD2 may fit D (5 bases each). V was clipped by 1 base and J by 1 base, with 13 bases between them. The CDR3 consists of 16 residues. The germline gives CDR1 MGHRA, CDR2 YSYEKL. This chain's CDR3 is CASSQGGTGFQETQYF. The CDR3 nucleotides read TGCGCCAGCAGCCAAGGAGGGACGGGATTCCAAGAGACCCAGTACTTC.

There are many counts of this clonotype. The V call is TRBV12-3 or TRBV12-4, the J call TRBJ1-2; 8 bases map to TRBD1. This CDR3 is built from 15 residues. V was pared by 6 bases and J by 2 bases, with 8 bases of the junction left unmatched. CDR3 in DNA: TGTGCCAGCAGCCGACAGGGGTTGGCCAACTATGGCTACACCTTC. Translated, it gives CASSRQGLANYGYTF.

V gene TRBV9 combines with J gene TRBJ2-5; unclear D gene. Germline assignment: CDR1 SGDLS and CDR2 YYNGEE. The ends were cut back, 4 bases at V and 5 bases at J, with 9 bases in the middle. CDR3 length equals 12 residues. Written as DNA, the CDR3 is TGTGCCAGCAGCTTTGGGCTGGAGACCCAGTACTTC. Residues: CASSFGLETQYF. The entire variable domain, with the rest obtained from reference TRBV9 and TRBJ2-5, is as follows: DSGVTQTPKHLITATGQRVTLRCSPRSGDLSVYWYQQSLDQGLQFLIQYYNGEERAKGNILERFSAQQFPDLHSELNLSSLELGDSALYFCASSFGLETQYFGPGTRLLVL.

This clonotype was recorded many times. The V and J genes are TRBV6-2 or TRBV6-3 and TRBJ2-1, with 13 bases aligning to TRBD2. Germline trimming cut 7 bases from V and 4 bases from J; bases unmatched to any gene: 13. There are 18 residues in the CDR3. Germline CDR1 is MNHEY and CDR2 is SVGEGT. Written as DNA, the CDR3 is TGTGCCAGCAAACGGACTAGCGGGAGAGTTCCATCTTACAATGAGCAGTTCTTC. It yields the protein CASKRTSGRVPSYNEQFF.

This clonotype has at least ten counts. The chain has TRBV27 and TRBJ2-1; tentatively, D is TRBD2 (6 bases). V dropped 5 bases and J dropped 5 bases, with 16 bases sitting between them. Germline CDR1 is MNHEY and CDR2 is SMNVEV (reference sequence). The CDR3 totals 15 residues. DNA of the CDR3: TGTGCCAGCAGTCGCTCTCTAGCGCTCCACAATGAGCAGTTCTTC. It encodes CASSRSLALHNEQFF.

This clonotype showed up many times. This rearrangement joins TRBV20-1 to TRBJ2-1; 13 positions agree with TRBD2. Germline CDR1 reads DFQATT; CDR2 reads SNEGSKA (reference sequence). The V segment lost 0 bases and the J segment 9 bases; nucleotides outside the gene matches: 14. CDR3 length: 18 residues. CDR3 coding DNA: TGCAGTGCTAGAGATTCGGCTAGACTAGCGGGAGGAAATGGTGAGCAGTTCTTC. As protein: CSARDSARLAGGNGEQFF.

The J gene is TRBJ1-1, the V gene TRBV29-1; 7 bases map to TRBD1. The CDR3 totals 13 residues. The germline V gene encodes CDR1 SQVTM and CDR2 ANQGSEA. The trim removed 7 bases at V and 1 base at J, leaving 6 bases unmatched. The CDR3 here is CSAAGTANTEAFF. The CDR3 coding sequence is TGCAGCGCTGCCGGGACAGCGAACACTGAAGCTTTCTTT.

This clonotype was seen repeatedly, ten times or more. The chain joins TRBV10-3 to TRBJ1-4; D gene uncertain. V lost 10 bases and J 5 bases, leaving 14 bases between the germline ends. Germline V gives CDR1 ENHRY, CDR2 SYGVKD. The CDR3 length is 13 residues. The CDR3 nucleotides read TGTGCCACCAGAGTGGATGAAAATGAAAAACTGTTTTTT. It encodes CATRVDENEKLFF.

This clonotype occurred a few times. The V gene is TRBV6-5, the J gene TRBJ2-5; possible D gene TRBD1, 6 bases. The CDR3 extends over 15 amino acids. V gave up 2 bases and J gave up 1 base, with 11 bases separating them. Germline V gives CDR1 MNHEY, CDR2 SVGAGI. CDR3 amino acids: CASSYVDRLQETQYF. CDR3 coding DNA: TGTGCCAGCAGTTACGTGGACAGACTCCAAGAGACCCAGTACTTC.

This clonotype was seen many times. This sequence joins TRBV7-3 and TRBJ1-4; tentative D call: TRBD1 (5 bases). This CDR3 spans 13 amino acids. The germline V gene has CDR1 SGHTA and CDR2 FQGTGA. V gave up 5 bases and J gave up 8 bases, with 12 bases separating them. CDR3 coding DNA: TGTGCCAGCAGCCCCGATGGGGGGGAAAAACTGTTTTTT. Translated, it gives CASSPDGGEKLFF.

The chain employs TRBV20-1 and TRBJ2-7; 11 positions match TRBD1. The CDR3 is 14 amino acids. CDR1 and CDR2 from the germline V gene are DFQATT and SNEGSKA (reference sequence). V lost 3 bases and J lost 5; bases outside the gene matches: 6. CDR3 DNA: TGCAGTGCTAGGAGGACAGGGGGCTTCGACGAGCAGTACTTC. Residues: CSARRTGGFDEQYF.

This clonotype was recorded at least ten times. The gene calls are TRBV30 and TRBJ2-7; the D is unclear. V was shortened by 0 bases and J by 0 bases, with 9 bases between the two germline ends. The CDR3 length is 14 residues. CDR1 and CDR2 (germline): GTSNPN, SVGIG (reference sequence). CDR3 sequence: CAWSVSPNSYEQYF. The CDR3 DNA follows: TGTGCCTGGAGTGTCTCACCTAACTCCTACGAGCAGTACTTC.

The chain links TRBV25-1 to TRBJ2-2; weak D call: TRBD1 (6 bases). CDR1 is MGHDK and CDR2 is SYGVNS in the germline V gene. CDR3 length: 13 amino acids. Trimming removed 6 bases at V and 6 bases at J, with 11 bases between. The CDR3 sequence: CASRGGRAGELFF. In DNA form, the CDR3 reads TGTGCCAGCAGAGGGGGAAGGGCCGGGGAGCTGTTTTTT.

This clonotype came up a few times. The CDR3 protein is CASQYMNTEAFF. The CDR3 DNA follows: TGTGCCAGTCAATACATGAACACTGAAGCTTTCTTT. J is TRBJ1-1 and V is TRBV19; the D is unclear. The germline V gene has CDR1 LNHDA and CDR2 SQIVND (reference sequence). The CDR3 sequence is 12 residues long. V was shortened by 8 bases and J by 0 bases, with 7 bases between the two germline ends. Variable domain in full (rest from reference TRBV19 and TRBJ1-1): DGGITQSPKYLFRKEGQNVTLSCEQNLNHDAMYWYRQDPGQGLRLIYYSQIVNDFQKGDIAEGYSVSREKKESFPLTVTSAQKNPTAFYLCASQYMNTEAFFGQGTRLTVV.

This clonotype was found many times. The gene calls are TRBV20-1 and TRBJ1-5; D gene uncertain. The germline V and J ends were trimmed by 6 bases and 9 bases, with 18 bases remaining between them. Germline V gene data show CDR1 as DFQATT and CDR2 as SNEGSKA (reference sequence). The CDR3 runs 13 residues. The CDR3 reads CSAPTGSGRPQHF. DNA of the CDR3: TGCAGTGCCCCCACGGGTAGCGGGCGGCCCCAGCATTTT.

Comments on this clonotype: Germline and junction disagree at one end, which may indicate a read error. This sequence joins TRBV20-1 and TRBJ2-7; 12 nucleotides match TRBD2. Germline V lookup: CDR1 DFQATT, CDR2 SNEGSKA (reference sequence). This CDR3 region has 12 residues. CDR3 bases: TGCAGTGCTTTACCGACTAGCGGGAGAGCCACCTTC. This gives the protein CSALPTSGRATF.

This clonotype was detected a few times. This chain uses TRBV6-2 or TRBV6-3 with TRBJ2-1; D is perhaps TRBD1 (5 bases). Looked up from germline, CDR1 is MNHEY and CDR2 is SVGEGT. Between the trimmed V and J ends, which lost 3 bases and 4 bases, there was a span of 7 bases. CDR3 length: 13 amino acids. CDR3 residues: CASSYRQYNEQFF. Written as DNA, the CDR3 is TGTGCCAGCAGTTATCGACAGTACAATGAGCAGTTCTTC.

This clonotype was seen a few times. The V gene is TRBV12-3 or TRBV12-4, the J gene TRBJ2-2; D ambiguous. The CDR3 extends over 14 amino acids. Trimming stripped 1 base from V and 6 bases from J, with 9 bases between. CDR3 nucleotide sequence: TGTGCCAGCAGTTTAGATGCCCGCGCCGGGGAGCTGTTTTTT. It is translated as CASSLDARAGELFF.

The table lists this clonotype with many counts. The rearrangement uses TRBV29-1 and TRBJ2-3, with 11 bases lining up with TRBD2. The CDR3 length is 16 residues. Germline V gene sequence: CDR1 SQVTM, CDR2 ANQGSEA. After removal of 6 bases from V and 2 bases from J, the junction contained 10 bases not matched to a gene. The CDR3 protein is CSVIPGTSGNTDTQYF. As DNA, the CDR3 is TGCAGCGTCATACCCGGGACTAGCGGAAACACAGATACGCAGTATTTT.

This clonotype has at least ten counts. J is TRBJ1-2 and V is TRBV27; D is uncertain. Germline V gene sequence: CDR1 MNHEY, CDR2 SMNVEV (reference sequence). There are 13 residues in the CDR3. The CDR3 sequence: CAAVSPTNYGYTF. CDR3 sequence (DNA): TGTGCTGCAGTTAGCCCCACTAACTATGGCTACACCTTC.

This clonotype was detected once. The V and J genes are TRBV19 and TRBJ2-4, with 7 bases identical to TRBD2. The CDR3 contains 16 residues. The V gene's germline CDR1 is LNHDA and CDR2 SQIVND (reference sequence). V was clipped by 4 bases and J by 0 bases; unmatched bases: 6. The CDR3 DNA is TGTGCCAGTAGTAAGGGACTACCGCTAGCCAAAAACATTCAGTACTTC. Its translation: CASSKGLPLAKNIQYF.

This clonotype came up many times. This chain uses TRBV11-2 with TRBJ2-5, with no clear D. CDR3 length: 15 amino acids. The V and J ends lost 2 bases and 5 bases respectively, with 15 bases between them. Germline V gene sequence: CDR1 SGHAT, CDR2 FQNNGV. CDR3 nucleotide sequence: TGTGCCAGCAGCTTATGGGCAGGTCAAGGGGAGACCCAGTACTTC. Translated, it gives CASSLWAGQGETQYF. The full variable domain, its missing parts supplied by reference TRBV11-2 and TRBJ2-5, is EAGVAQSPRYKIIEKRQSVAFWCNPISGHATLYWYQQILGQGPKLLIQFQNNGVVDDSQLPKDRFSAERLKGVDSTLKIQPAKLEDSAVYLCASSLWAGQGETQYFGPGTRLLVL.